A selection of T cell receptor beta chains follows, all from one sample in a study of blood T cell repertoires in COVID-19. Sequencing was performed with immunoSEQ multiplex PCR; in TCRdb, only in-frame clones are kept and a portion is missing. The data show fewer than 300,000 clones, approximately 89% seen once. The sample was PBMCs or T cells enriched from blood (not recorded which). Receptors were obtained from a woman between 35 and 50 years old with acute COVID-19. Both conserved end residues are part of each CDR3. A D gene is named only where the DNA matches it firmly. Not every row has a clone size; where given, it reads once, few, many or a size class.

d_gene	j_gene	v_gene	abundance	CDR3aa
TRBD1	TRBJ1-5	TRBV7-9	-	CASSPQGSNQPQHF
-	TRBJ2-2	TRBV5-8	-	CASSFRKGDTGELFF
TRBD1	TRBJ1-2	TRBV2	-	CASRTGAQGDSGYTF
TRBD2	TRBJ2-5	TRBV11-3	-	CASSLGGTSGLQETQYF
TRBD1	TRBJ2-1	TRBV19	-	CASSTNRGNEQFF
-	TRBJ2-7	TRBV5-1	few	CASSLATGPYEQYF
TRBD2	TRBJ2-7	TRBV10-3	-	CAVRLAGGHEQYF
-	TRBJ1-5	TRBV3-1/TRBV3-2	once	CASSQTGSPNQPQHF
TRBD1	TRBJ2-7	TRBV18	-	CASSRAGTGSFSLYEQYF
-	TRBJ2-2	TRBV11-1	once	CASSFQGSGNTGELFF
-	TRBJ2-5	TRBV13	-	CASSHGGRQETQYF
-	TRBJ2-3	TRBV7-9	-	CASSSGLLQPTDTQYF
TRBD1	TRBJ1-2	TRBV10-3	-	CAISEQTGFGYGYTF
-	TRBJ2-7	TRBV1	-	CTSRLIRDIPYEQYF
-	TRBJ2-7	TRBV28	once	CASSFPLSRGNPTLYEQYF
-	TRBJ2-3	TRBV19	-	CASSIAVNTDTQYF
-	TRBJ2-1	TRBV5-6	-	CASSQENQRAPYNEQFF
-	TRBJ1-2	TRBV6-5	-	CASSYEGDYGYTF
-	TRBJ1-2	TRBV11-2	-	CASSLGWQGGYGYTF
-	TRBJ1-6	TRBV10-3	-	CAIRGDNSPLHF
TRBD1	TRBJ1-1	TRBV18	-	CASSRLGQGNTEAFF
-	TRBJ2-1	TRBV7-9	-	CASSPFSRGNEQFF
-	TRBJ2-2	TRBV27	once	CASSSAGNWVRELFF
-	TRBJ2-1	TRBV14	once	CASSQFLQGAFYNEQFF